This T cell receptor (beta chain) is from a study of shared clonotypes between healthy human individuals. Naive CD8 cells were CD45RO-negative, positively selected for CCR7, excluding terminally differentiated effector memory CD45RA+ cells. V lost 5 bases, J lost 5 bases, and 8 bases stayed unmatched. This CDR3 region has 14 residues. CDR1 MNHEY and CDR2 SMNVEV come from the germline V gene (reference sequence). Only in-frame clones appear in the TCRdb table, and some are missing; sequencing was by immunoSEQ multiplex PCR. The sample lists about 700,000 clones; about 91% were seen once. V gene TRBV27 combines with J gene TRBJ2-5; 7 bases fit TRBD2. The sample consisted of naive CD8+ T cells sorted from blood. This TCR came from a man aged 25 to 40 in good health. CDR3: CASSPPGLKETQYF. CDR3 bases: TGTGCCAGCAGTCCTCCGGGACTAAAGGAGACCCAGTACTTC.